This is a list of T cell receptor beta chains from one sample in a study of blood T cell repertoires in COVID-19. The assay was immunoSEQ multiplex PCR, and TCRdb's table has in-frame clones only and misses some. The sample has under 85,000 clones; roughly 87% are singletons. Source material: peripheral blood. The receptor source for this set is a man at least 80 years old with acute or convalescent COVID-19. Each CDR3 is given with its conserved first and last residue. A D gene is named only where the DNA matches it firmly. Expanded clones get a size class; other rows say once, few or many, or leave the size out.

TRBV7-2,TRBJ2-7,TRBD2,NA,CASSHTSGKSYEQYF,TGTGCCAGCAGCCATACTAGCGGGAAATCCTACGAGCAGTACTTC
TRBV5-1,TRBJ2-7,TRBD1,NA,CASSLEGTGLAYEQYF,TGCGCCAGCAGCCTCGAGGGGACAGGGCTGGCCTACGAGCAGTACTTC
TRBV12-3/TRBV12-4,TRBJ1-3,NA,NA,CASRVGGGNTIYF,TGTGCCAGCAGAGTGGGAGGGGGTAACACCATATATTTT
TRBV6-5,TRBJ2-1,TRBD2,once,CASSYSGLAADNEQFF,TGTGCCAGCAGTTACTCAGGACTAGCGGCCGACAATGAGCAGTTCTTC
TRBV18,TRBJ2-7,NA,NA,CASSPENYEQYF,TGTGCCAGCTCACCAGAGAACTACGAGCAGTACTTC
TRBV24-1,TRBJ2-3,NA,NA,CATSQGDTQYF,TGTGCCACCAGTCAGGGGGATACGCAGTATTTT
TRBV11-3,TRBJ2-7,TRBD1,NA,CASTGTGRSYEQYF,TGTGCCAGCACCGGGACAGGAAGGTCCTACGAGCAGTACTTC
TRBV2,TRBJ2-1,TRBD2,NA,CASSEEAGGLGNEQFF,TGTGCCAGCAGTGAAGAAGCGGGAGGGTTAGGCAATGAGCAGTTCTTC
TRBV2,TRBJ2-5,NA,NA,CASSPLGAGAKTQYF,TGTGCCAGCAGTCCCCTCGGGGCGGGGGCAAAGACCCAGTACTTC
TRBV27,TRBJ1-5,NA,NA,CASSRGAGNQPQHF,TGTGCCAGCAGCCGGGGGGCAGGCAATCAGCCCCAGCATTTT
TRBV11-2,TRBJ2-7,NA,few,CASSSPFGVTTDYEQYF,TGTGCCAGCAGCTCGCCCTTTGGCGTGACTACTGACTACGAGCAGTACTTC
TRBV5-6,TRBJ2-1,TRBD2,NA,CASSFGTSGSIKYNEQFF,TGTGCCAGCAGCTTCGGGACTAGCGGGAGTATTAAGTACAATGAGCAGTTCTTC
TRBV29-1,TRBJ2-7,TRBD1,NA,CSVAQGASYEQYF,TGCAGCGTTGCCCAGGGGGCTTCCTACGAGCAGTACTTC
TRBV11-3,TRBJ2-7,TRBD1,few,CASSLLGGTGAYEQYF,TGTGCCAGCAGCTTACTCGGAGGGACAGGGGCGTACGAGCAGTACTTC
TRBV14,TRBJ2-5,TRBD1,NA,CASSPKVGTGRGETQYF,TGTGCCAGCAGCCCAAAAGTGGGGACAGGGAGAGGAGAGACCCAGTACTTC
TRBV25-1,TRBJ1-3,NA,NA,CASSELGSSGNTIYF,TGTGCCAGCAGTGAATTGGGGAGCTCTGGAAACACCATATATTTT
TRBV6-6,TRBJ2-2,TRBD1,NA,CASSGTGGRELFF,TGTGCCAGCTCCGGGACAGGGGGCCGGGAGCTGTTTTTT
TRBV27,TRBJ2-7,NA,NA,CASSLSRAPPYEQYF,TGTGCCAGCAGTTTAAGCAGGGCCCCCCCCTACGAGCAGTACTTC
TRBV5-1,TRBJ1-6,TRBD1,NA,CASSPGTANSPLHF,TGCGCCAGCAGCCCCGGGACAGCGAATTCACCCCTCCACTTT
TRBV10-3,TRBJ1-1,NA,NA,CAISSYRDTEAFF,TGTGCCATCAGTAGCTACAGGGACACTGAAGCTTTCTTT
TRBV27,TRBJ2-5,NA,NA,CASRGHVQETQYF,TGTGCCAGCAGGGGACACGTCCAAGAGACCCAGTACTTC
TRBV2,TRBJ2-2,NA,NA,CASRRGNTGELFF,TGTGCCAGCCGCCGGGGGAACACCGGGGAGCTGTTTTTT